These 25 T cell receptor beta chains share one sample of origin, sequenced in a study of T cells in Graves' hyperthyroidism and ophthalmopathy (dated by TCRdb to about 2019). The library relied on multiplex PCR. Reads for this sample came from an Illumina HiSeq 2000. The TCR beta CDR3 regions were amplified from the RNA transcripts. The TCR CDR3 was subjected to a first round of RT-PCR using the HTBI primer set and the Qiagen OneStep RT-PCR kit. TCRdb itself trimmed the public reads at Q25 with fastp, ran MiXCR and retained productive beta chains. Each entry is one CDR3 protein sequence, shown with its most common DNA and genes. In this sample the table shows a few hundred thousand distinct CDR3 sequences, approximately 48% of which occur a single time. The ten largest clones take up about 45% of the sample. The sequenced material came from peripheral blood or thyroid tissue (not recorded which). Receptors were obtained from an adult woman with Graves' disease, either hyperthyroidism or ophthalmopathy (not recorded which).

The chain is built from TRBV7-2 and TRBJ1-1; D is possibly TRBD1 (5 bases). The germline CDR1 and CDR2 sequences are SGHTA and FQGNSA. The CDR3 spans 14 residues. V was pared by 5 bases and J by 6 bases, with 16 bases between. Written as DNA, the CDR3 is TGTGCCAGCAGCGAAAAGGTTGGGGGAGCTGAAGCTTTCTTT. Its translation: CASSEKVGGAEAFF.

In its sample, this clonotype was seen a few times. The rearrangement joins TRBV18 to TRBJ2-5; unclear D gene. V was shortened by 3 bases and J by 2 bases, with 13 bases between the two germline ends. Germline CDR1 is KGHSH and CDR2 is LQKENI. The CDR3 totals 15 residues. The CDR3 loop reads CASSPRQGPQETQYF. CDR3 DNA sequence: TGTGCCAGCTCACCCCGTCAAGGACCTCAAGAGACCCAGTACTTC. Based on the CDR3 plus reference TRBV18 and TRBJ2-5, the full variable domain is NAGVMQNPRHLVRRRGQEARLRCSPMKGHSHVYWYRQLPEEGLKFMVYLQKENIIDESGMPKERFSAEFPKEGPSILRIQQVVRGDSAAYFCASSPRQGPQETQYFGPGTRLLVL.

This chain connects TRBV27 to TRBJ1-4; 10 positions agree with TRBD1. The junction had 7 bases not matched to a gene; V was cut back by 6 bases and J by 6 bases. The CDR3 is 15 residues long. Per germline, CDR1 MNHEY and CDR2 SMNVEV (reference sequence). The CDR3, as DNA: TGTGCCAGCAGCACGGACAGGGGGAACTATGAAAAACTGTTTTTT. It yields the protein CASSTDRGNYEKLFF.

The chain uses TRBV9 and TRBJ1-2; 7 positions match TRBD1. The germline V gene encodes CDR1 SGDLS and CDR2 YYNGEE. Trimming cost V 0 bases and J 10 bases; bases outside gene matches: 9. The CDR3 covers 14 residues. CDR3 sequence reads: CASSVGQGGSHYTF. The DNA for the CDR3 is TGTGCCAGCAGCGTAGGACAGGGAGGGTCTCACTACACCTTC. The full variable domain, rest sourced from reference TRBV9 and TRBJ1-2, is DSGVTQTPKHLITATGQRVTLRCSPRSGDLSVYWYQQSLDQGLQFLIQYYNGEERAKGNILERFSAQQFPDLHSELNLSSLELGDSALYFCASSVGQGGSHYTFGSGTRLTVV.

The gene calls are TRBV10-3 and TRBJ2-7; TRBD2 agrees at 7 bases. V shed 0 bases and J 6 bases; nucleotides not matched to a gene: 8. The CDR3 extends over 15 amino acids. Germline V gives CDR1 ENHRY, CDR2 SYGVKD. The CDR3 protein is CAISESRGDYGEQYF. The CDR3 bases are TGTGCCATCAGTGAGTCGAGAGGGGACTATGGCGAGCAGTACTTC.

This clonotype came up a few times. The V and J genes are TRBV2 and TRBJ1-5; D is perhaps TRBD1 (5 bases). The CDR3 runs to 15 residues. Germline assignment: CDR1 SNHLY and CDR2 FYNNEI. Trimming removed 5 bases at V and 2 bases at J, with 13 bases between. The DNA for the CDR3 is TGTGCCAGCAGTTGGGGAGGGGTTGGCAATCAGCCCCAGCATTTT. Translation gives CASSWGGVGNQPQHF.

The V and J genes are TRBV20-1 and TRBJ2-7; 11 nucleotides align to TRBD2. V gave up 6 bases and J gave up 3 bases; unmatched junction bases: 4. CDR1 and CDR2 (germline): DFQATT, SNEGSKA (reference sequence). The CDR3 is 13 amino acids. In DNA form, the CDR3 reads TGCAGTGCCGAACTAGCGGGAGTCTACGAGCAGTACTTC. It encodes CSAELAGVYEQYF.

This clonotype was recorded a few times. The DNA for the CDR3 is TGCAGTGCTTACCCGAACACCGGGGACGATGGCTACACCTTC. The encoded protein is CSAYPNTGDDGYTF. The chain carries TRBV20-1 and TRBJ1-2; D might be TRBD1 (5 bases). The CDR3 is 14 residues long. Germline CDR1 reads DFQATT; CDR2 reads SNEGSKA (reference sequence). V was pared by 5 bases and J by 6 bases, with 19 bases between.

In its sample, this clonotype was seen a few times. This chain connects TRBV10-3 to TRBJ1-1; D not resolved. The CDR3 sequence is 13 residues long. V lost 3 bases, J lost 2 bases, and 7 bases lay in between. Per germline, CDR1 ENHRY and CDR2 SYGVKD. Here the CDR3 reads CAISETSNTEAFF. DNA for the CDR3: TGTGCCATCAGTGAAACATCTAACACTGAAGCTTTCTTT.

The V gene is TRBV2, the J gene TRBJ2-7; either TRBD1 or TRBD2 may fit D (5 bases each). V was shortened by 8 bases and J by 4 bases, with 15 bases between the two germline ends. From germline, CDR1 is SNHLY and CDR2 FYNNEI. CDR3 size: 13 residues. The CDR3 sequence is CASSDGGEYEQYF. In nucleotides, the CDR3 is TGTGCCAGCTCAGATGGGGGAGAGTACGAGCAGTACTTC.

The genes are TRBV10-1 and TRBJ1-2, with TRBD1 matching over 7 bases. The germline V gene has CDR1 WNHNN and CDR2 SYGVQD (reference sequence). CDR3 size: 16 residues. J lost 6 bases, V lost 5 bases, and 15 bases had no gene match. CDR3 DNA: TGCGCCAGCAGTCCACAATCGGGACAGAAGATGAATGGCTACACCTTC. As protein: CASSPQSGQKMNGYTF.

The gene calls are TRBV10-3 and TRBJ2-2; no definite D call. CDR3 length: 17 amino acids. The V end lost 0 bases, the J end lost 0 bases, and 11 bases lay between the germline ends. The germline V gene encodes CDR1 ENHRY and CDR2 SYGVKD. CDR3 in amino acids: CAISESIGNANTGELFF. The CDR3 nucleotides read TGTGCCATCAGTGAGTCGATAGGAAACGCGAACACCGGGGAGCTGTTTTTT.

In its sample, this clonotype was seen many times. In DNA, the CDR3 is TGTGCCAGCAGCTCCACGCCGGGGTCTTACTCCTACGAGCAGTACTTC. As protein: CASSSTPGSYSYEQYF. The rearrangement uses TRBV7-9 and TRBJ2-7; D possibly corresponds to TRBD2 (5 bases). Germline assignment: CDR1 SEHNR and CDR2 FQNEAQ (reference sequence). V shed 4 bases and J shed 0 bases, with 16 bases lying between them. CDR3 size: 16 residues.

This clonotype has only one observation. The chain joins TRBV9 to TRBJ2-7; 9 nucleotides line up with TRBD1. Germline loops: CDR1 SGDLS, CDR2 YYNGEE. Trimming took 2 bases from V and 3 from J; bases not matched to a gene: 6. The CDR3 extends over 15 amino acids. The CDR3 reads CASSVGQGNHYEQYF. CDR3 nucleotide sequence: TGTGCCAGCAGCGTTGGACAGGGGAATCACTACGAGCAGTACTTC.

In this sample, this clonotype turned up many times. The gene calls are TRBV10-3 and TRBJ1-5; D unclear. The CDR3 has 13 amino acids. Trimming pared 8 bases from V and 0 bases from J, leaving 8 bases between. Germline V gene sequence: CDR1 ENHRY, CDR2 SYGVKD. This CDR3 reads CAIGKDSNQPQHF. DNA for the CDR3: TGTGCCATCGGTAAGGATAGCAATCAGCCCCAGCATTTT.

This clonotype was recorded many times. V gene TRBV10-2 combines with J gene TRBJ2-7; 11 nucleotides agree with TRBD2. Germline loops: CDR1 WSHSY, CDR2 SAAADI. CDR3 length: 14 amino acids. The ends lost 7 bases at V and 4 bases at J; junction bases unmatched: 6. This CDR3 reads CASKKLAGAYEQYF. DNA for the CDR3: TGCGCCAGCAAAAAACTAGCGGGAGCTTACGAGCAGTACTTC.

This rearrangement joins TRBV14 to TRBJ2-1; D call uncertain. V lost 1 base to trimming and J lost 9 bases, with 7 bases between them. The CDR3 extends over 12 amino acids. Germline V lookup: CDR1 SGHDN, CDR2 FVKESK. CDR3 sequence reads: CASSQVRGEQFF. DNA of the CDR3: TGTGCCAGCAGCCAAGTTCGCGGTGAGCAGTTCTTC.

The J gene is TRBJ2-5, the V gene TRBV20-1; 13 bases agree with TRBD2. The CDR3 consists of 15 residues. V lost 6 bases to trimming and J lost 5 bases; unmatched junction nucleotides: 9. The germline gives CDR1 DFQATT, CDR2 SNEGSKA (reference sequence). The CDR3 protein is CSALGLAGDWETQYF. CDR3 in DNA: TGCAGTGCCCTTGGACTAGCGGGAGATTGGGAGACCCAGTACTTC.

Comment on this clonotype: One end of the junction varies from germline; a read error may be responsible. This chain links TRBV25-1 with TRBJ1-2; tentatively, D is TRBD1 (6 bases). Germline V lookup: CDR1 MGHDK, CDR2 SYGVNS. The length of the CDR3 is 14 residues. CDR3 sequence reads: CACSARTENYGYTF. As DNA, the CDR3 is TGTGCCTGCAGTGCAAGGACAGAGAACTATGGCTACACCTTC.

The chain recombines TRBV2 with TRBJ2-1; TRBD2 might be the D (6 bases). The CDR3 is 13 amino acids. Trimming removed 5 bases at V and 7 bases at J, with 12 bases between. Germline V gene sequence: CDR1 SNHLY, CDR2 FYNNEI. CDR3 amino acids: CASSQEGRNEQFF. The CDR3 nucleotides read TGTGCCAGCAGTCAGGAGGGGCGAAATGAGCAGTTCTTC.

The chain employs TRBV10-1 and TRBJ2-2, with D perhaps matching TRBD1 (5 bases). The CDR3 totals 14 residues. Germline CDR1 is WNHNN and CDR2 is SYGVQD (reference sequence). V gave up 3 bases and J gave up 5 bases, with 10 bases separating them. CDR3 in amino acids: CASSERTITGELFF. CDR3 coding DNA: TGCGCCAGCAGTGAAAGGACAATAACCGGGGAGCTGTTTTTT.

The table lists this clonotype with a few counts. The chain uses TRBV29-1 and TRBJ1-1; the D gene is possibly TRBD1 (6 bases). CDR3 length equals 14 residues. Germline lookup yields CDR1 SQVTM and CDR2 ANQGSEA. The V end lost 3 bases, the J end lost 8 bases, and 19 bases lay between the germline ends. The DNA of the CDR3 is TGCAGCGTTGATGGACGTTGGGGGCGGGGAGAAGCTTTCTTT. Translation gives CSVDGRWGRGEAFF. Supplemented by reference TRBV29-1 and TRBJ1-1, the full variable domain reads SAVISQKPSRDICQRGTSLTIQCQVDSQVTMMFWYRQQPGQSLTLIATANQGSEATYESGFVIDKFPISRPNLTFSTLTVSNMSPEDSSIYLCSVDGRWGRGEAFFGQGTRLTVV.

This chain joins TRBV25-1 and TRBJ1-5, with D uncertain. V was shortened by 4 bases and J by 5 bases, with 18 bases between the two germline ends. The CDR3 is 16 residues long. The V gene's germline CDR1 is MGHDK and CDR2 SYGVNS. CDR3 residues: CASSARHTVTDQPQHF. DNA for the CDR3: TGTGCCAGCAGTGCCAGGCACACCGTAACCGATCAGCCCCAGCATTTT.

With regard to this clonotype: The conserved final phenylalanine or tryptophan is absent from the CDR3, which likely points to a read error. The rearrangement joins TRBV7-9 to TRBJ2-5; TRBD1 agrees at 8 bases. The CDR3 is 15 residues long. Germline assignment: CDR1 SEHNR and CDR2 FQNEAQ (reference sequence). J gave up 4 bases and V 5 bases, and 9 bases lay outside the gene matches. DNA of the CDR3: TGTGCCAGCAGCGCGTCTTTAGGACAGGGAGAGACCCAGTACTCC. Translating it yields CASSASLGQGETQYS.

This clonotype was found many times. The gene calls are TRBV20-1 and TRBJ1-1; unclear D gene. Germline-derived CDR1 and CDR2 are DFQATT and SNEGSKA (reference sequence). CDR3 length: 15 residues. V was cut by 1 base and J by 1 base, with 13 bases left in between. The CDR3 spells CSARAYGRANTEAFF. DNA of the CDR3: TGCAGTGCTAGAGCCTATGGGAGGGCGAACACTGAAGCTTTCTTT.